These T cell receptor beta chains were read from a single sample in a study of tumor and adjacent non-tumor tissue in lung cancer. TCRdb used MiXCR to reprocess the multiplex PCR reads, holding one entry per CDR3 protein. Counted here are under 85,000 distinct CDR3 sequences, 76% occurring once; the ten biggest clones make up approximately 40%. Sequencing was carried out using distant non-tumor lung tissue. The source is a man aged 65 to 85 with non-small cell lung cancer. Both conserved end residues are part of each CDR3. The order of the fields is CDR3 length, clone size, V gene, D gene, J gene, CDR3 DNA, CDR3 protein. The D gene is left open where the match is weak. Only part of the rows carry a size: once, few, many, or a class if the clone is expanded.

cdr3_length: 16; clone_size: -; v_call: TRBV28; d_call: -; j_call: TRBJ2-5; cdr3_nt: TGTGCCAGAAGTTTTAATGTGTACCGTGTCGCAGAGACCCAGTACTTC; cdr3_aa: CARSFNVYRVAETQYF
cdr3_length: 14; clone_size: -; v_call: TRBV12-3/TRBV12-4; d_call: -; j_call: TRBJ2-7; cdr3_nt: TGTGCCAGCAGTTTATTTGGGAGTCGCTACGAGCAGTACTTC; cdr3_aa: CASSLFGSRYEQYF
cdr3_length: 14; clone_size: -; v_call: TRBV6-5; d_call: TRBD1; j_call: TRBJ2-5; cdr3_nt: TGCGCCAGCGGTTACTCGGACAGGTCAGAGTCCCAGTACTTC; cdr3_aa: CASGYSDRSESQYF
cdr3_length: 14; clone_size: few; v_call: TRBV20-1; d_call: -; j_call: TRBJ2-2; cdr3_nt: TGCAGTGCGTTAGTGGCCCTAAACACCGGGGACCTGTTTTTT; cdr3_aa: CSALVALNTGDLFF
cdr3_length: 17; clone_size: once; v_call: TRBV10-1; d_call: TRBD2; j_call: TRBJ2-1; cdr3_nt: TGCGCCAGCAGTGACCGGAACGGGAGGGCAAGGCACGATGAGCAGTTCTTC; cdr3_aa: CASSDRNGRARHDEQFF
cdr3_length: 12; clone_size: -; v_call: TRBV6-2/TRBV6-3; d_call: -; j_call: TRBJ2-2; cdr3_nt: TGTTCCAGGAGTACCAACACCGGGGAGTTGTTTTTT; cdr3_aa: CSRSTNTGELFF
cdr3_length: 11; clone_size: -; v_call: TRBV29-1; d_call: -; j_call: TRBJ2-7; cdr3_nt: TGCAGCGTTGACTCGCCACGCGAGCAGTACTTC; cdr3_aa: CSVDSPREQYF
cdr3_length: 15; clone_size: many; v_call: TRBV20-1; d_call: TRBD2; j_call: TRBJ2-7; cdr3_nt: TGCAGTGTTAGAGACGGACTAGCGGGCACCTACGAGCAGTACTTC; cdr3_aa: CSVRDGLAGTYEQYF
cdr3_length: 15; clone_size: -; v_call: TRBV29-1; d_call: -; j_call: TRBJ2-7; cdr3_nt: TGCAGCGTCGGCGAGTCGACAGAGCCCTCGTGGGAGCAGTACTTC; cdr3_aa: CSVGESTEPSWEQYF
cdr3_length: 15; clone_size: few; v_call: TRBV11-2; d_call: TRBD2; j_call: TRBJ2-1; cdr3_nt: TGTGCCAGCAGCTTAGGGGGAGGGTCCTACAATGAGCAGTTCTTC; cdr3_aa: CASSLGGGSYNEQFF
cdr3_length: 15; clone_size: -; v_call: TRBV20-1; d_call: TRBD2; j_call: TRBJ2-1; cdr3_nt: TGCAGTGCTACCTACCGACTAGCGAGAGGCAATGAGCAGTTCTTT; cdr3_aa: CSATYRLARGNEQFF
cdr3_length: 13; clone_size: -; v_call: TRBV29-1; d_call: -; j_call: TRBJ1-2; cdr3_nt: TGCAGCGTTGGAAAGGCTATTATGGATGGCTACACCTTC; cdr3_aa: CSVGKAIMDGYTF
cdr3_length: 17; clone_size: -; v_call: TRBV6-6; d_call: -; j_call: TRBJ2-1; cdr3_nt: TGTGCCAGCAGTTACGATAGTGGAGGGCGTACCAACAATGAGGAGTTCTTC; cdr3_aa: CASSYDSGGRTNNEEFF
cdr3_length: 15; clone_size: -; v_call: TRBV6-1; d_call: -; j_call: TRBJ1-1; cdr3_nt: TGTGCCAGCAGTGAAAACAGCCTGAAGAACACTGAAGCTTCCTTT; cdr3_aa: CASSENSLKNTEASF
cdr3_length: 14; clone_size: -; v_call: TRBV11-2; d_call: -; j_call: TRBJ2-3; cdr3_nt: TGTGCCAGCAGCACAGAGAGGTTCTCATATACGCAGTATTTT; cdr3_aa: CASSTERFSYTQYF
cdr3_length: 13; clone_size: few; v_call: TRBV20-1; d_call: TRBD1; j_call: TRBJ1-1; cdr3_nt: TGCGAGGGGGCAGACCCCATGAAAAATGAAGCTTTCTTT; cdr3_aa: CEGADPMKNEAFF
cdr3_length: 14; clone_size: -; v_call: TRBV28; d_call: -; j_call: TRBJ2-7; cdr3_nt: TGTGCCAGCAGTAACATCAGACAGCCCTACGAGCAGGACTTC; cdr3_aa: CASSNIRQPYEQDF
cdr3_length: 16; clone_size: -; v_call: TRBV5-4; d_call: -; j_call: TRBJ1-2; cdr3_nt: TGTGCCAGCAGCATGGATGGCAGGGAGAGGTTAATGGGCTACATCTTC; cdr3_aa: CASSMDGRERLMGYIF
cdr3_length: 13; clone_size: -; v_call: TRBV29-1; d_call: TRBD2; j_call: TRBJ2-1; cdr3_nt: TGCAGCGTTAGGACTAGCGGGAGAGGTGAGCAGTTATTC; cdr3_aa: CSVRTSGRGEQLF
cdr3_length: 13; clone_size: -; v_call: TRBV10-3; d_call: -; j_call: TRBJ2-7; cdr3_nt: TGTGCAATCAGTCCCTCCAGTGTTTACGAGCAGTACTTC; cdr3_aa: CAISPSSVYEQYF
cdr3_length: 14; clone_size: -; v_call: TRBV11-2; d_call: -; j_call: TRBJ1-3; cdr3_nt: TGTGCCAGCAGCTTTGTGGGACTCGGGGACACCATATATTTT; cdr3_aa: CASSFVGLGDTIYF
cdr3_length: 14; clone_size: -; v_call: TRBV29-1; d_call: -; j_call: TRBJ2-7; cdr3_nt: TGCAGCGCTGAAATGGCGGGACCGACCTACGAGCGGTACTTC; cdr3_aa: CSAEMAGPTYERYF
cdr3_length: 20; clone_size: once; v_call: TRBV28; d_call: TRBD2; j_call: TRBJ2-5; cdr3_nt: TGTGTCAGCAATTTACTTGGCCTCCAGACTAGCGGGAGAGGGGAAGAGACACAGTACTTC; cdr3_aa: CVSNLLGLQTSGRGEETQYF
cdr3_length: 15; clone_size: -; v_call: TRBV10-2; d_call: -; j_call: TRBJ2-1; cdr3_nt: TGCGGCAACATGTCCCCGGGACCCTCTTATCATAAGCATTTCTTC; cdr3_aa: CGNMSPGPSYHKHFF
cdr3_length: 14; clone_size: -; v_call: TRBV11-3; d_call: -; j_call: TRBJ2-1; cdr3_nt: TGTGCCAGCAGCTTAGTGCCTAGGGGCGATGAGCAGTTCTTC; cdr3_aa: CASSLVPRGDEQFF
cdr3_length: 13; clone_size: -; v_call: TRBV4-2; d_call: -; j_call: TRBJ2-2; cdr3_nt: TGTGCCAGCAGCCAAGTATGGGTCGGGGAGCTGTTTTTT; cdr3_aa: CASSQVWVGELFF
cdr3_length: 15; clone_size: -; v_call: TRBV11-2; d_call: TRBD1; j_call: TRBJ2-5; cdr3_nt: TGTGCTAACAGCCCGGGGACAGTTGGCCAAGAGACCCGGTACTTC; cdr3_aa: CANSPGTVGQETRYF
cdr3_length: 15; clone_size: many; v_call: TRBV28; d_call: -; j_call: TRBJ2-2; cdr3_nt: TGTGCCAGCAGTAGGGCAGGGGTAGACACCGGGGAGCTGTTTTTT; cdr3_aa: CASSRAGVDTGELFF
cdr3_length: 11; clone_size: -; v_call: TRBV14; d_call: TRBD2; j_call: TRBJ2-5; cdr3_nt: TGTGGCAGCGGCCAAGCGGGGACCCATTACTTC; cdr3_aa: CGSGQAGTHYF
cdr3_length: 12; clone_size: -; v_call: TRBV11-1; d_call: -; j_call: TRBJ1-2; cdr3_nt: TGTGCCTGCAGCTTATACAGATATGGCTATATCTTC; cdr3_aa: CACSLYRYGYIF
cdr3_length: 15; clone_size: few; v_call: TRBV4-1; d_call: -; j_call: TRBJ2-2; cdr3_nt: TGCGCTAGCAGCCTCGGACAGGGAGGGACCCGGGAGCTGTTTTTT; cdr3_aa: CASSLGQGGTRELFF
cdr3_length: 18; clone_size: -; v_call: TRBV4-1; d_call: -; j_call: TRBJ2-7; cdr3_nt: TGTTCCAGCAGCAATACTATTAGAAGTAGCCTCGTGGTAGACGAGCAGTACTTC; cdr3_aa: CSSSNTIRSSLVVDEQYF
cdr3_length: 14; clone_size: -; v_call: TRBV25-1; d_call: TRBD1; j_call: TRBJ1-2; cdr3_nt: TGTGGCAGCAGTGACTCTGAACAGGGGAAGGGCTACACCTTC; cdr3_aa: CGSSDSEQGKGYTF
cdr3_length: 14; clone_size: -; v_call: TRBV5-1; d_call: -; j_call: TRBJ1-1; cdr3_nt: TGCGCCAGCAGCTTGGACGGCATGAACACTGAAGCTTTCTTT; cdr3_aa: CASSLDGMNTEAFF
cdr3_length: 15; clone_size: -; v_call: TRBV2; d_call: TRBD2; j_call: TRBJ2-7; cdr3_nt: TGCGCCAACAGTTTGACTAGCGGGGGGACCTACGAGCAGTACTTC; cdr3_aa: CANSLTSGGTYEQYF
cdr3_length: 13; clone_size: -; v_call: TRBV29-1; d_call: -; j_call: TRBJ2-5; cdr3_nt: TGTGTCGTGGCCGACAGGTTCCAAGAGACCCAGTATTTC; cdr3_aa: CVVADRFQETQYF
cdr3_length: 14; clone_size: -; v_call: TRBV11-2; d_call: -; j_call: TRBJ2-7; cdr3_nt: TGTGCCAGCAACACGGGGACGGGGACCTACGAGCAGTACTTC; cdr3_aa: CASNTGTGTYEQYF
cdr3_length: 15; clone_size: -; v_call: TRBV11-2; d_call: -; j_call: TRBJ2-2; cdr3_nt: TGCGCCAGCAGCCCGTCCCAAAGGGGCGCCGGGGAGCTGTTTTTT; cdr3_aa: CASSPSQRGAGELFF
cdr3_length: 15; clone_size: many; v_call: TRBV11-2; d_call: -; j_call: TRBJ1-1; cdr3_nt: TGTGCCAGCAGCTTCGCCAATTCACGGAACAATGAAGCTTTCTTT; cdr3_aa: CASSFANSRNNEAFF
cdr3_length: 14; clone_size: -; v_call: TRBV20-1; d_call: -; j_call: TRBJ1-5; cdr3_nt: TGCAGTGCTCAAATACCCATGGACAATCAGCCCCAACATTTT; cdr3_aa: CSAQIPMDNQPQHF
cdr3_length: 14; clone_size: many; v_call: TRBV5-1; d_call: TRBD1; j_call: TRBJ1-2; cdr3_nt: TGCGCCAGCAGCTTGCGACAGGGCCTAGACGGCTACACCTTC; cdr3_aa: CASSLRQGLDGYTF
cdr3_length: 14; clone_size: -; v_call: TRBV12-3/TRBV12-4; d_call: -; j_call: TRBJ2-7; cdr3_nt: TGTGCCAGCAGTCTCCCGACACTCGGGAGCGAGCTGTACTTC; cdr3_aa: CASSLPTLGSELYF
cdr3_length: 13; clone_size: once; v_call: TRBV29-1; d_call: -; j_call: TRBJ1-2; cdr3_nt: TGCAGAGTTCTCCAGACGGGAGTCTATGGCTACTCCTTC; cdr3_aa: CRVLQTGVYGYSF
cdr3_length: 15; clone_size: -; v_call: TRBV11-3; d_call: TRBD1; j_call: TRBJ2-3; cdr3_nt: TGTGCCAGCAGTCCTAGACAGGGGGCCACAGGTACGCAGTATTTT; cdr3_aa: CASSPRQGATGTQYF
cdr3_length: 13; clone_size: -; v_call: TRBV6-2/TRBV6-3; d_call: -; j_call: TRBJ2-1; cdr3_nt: TGTGCCATCGCTCGGGGCTCCTACAATGACCAGTTCTTC; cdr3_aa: CAIARGSYNDQFF
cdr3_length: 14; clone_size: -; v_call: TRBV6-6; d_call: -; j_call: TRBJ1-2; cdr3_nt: TGTGCCAGCAGTTACTCGGCCGATAACTATGACTACACCTTC; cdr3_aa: CASSYSADNYDYTF
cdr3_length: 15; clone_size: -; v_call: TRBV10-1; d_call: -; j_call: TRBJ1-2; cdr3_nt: TGCGCCAGCAGTGAGTCGACAGGCCTACCCTATGGTTACACCTTC; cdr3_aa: CASSESTGLPYGYTF
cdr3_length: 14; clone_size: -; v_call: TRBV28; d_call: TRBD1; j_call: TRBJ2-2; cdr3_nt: TGTGCCAGCCTAGGGGACAGGGCGATCGGGGAGCTGTTATTT; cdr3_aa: CASLGDRAIGELLF
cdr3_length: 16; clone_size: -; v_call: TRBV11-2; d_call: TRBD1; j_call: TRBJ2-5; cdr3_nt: TGTGCCAGCAGCTTTGATTCGACAGGGGGCGGTGAGACCCGGTACTTC; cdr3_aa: CASSFDSTGGGETRYF
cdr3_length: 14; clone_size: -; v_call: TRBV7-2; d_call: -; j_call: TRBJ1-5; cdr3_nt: TGTGCCAGCAGCTTCGCAGGGGGCAATCAGCCCCAGCATTTT; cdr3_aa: CASSFAGGNQPQHF
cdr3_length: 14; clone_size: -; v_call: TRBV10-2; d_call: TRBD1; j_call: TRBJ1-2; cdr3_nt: TGCGCCAGCAGGGACAGGGGAGGGTACTATGACTACATCTTC; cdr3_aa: CASRDRGGYYDYIF
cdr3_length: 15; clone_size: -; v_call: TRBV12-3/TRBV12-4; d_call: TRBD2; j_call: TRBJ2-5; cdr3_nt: TGTTCCAGCAGCGGGCTAGCGGGAGTTGTGGAGACCCGGTACTTC; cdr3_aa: CSSSGLAGVVETRYF
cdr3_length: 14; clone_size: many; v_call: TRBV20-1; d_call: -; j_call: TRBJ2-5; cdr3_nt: TGCAGTGCTAGAGGGGCGAGGGGACAAGAGACCCAGTACTTC; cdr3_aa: CSARGARGQETQYF